Presented here are 19 T cell receptor beta chains from one specimen sequenced in a study of blood T cell repertoires in COVID-19. Sequencing used immunoSEQ multiplex PCR; TCRdb keeps in-frame clones, though not all of them. This sample yields roughly 330,000 clones, of which roughly 89% are seen a single time; 9.9% belongs to the top ten. Material for sequencing was peripheral blood. The receptors were gathered from a young man with COVID-19, enrolled during active disease.

This sequence joins TRBV18 and TRBJ2-7; 8 bases line up with TRBD1. Germline loops: CDR1 KGHSH, CDR2 LQKENI. The CDR3 has 13 amino acids. V trimming: 6 bases; J trimming: 0 bases; junction bases outside the gene matches: 1. The CDR3 DNA reads TGTGCCAGCTCCGGACAGGGCTCCTACGAGCAGTACTTC. Protein product: CASSGQGSYEQYF. The whole variable domain, filled in from reference TRBV18 and TRBJ2-7, reads NAGVMQNPRHLVRRRGQEARLRCSPMKGHSHVYWYRQLPEEGLKFMVYLQKENIIDESGMPKERFSAEFPKEGPSILRIQQVVRGDSAAYFCASSGQGSYEQYFGPGTRLTVT.

This CDR3 is CATSKTGGYEQYF. CDR3 nucleotide sequence: TGTGCCACCTCCAAGACAGGGGGGTACGAGCAGTACTTC. J is TRBJ2-7 and V is TRBV6-5, with TRBD1 matching over 9 bases. CDR1 is MNHEY and CDR2 is SVGAGI in the germline V gene. The CDR3 contains 13 residues. Trimming cost V 10 bases and J 4 bases; bases outside gene matches: 8.

The V and J genes are TRBV9 and TRBJ1-6; D unclear. The V end lost 2 bases, the J end lost 4 bases, and 19 bases lay between the germline ends. CDR3 size: 18 residues. Germline values: CDR1 SGDLS, CDR2 YYNGEE. CDR3 nucleotide sequence: TGTGCCAGCAGCGTGGATCAAAGACACTCTCTATATAATTCACCCCTCCACTTT. Amino acids: CASSVDQRHSLYNSPLHF.

V is TRBV10-2 and J is TRBJ1-2, with 9 bases lining up with TRBD1. The CDR3 contains 15 residues. Germline CDR1 is WSHSY and CDR2 is SAAADI. The V segment lost 6 bases and the J segment 1 base; nucleotides outside the gene matches: 6. The CDR3: CASRKPGQGNYGYTF. The CDR3 nucleotides are TGCGCCAGCAGGAAGCCGGGACAGGGTAACTATGGCTACACCTTC.

V gene TRBV7-2 combines with J gene TRBJ2-2; the D is unclear. The V gene's germline CDR1 is SGHTA and CDR2 FQGNSA. CDR3 size: 17 residues. V shed 4 bases and J shed 1 base, with 16 bases lying between them. The CDR3 DNA sequence: TGTGCCAGCAGCTCCCCCCGAGTAAACCTGAACACCGGGGAGCTGTTTTTT. It specifies CASSSPRVNLNTGELFF.

J is TRBJ2-7 and V is TRBV5-1; 7 positions agree with TRBD2. Germline CDR1 and CDR2: SGHRS and YFSETQ. V lost 5 bases and J lost 0; bases outside the gene matches: 5. The CDR3 sequence is 14 residues long. CDR3 loop: CASRGGPSSYEQYF. CDR3 nucleotide sequence: TGCGCCAGCAGGGGAGGGCCGAGCTCCTACGAGCAGTACTTC.

This clone has just one count. The chain links TRBV28 to TRBJ1-4, with 10 positions matching TRBD1. Germline V gives CDR1 MDHEN, CDR2 SYDVKM. The CDR3 has 14 residues. The V and J ends lost 6 bases and 7 bases, in that order; junction bases with no gene match: 5. For the CDR3, the DNA is TGTGCCAGCAGCTCCGGGACAGGGGTTGAAAAACTGTTTTTT. Translating it yields CASSSGTGVEKLFF. Together with reference TRBV28 and TRBJ1-4, the CDR3 gives the full variable domain: DVKVTQSSRYLVKRTGEKVFLECVQDMDHENMFWYRQDPGLGLRLIYFSYDVKMKEKGDIPEGYSVSREKKERFSLILESASTNQTSMYLCASSSGTGVEKLFFGSGTQLSVL.

The chain links TRBV25-1 to TRBJ1-2; a possible D gene is TRBD1 (6 bases). The germline V and J ends were trimmed by 2 bases and 4 bases, with 11 bases remaining between them. CDR1 and CDR2 (germline): MGHDK, SYGVNS. CDR3 length: 14 residues. The CDR3 reads CASSERGQSYGYTF. As DNA, the CDR3 is TGTGCCAGCAGTGAAAGAGGACAGAGCTATGGCTACACCTTC.

This chain joins TRBV5-1 and TRBJ2-3; a possible D gene is TRBD2 (6 bases). This CDR3 has 15 amino acids. CDR1 is SGHRS and CDR2 is YFSETQ in the germline V gene. V lost 6 bases and J 2 bases, leaving 16 bases between the germline ends. The CDR3 region has the DNA TGCGCCAGCACCTGGTGGGGGGACCCCACAGATACGCAGTATTTT. This sequence encodes CASTWWGDPTDTQYF.

The chain is built from TRBV10-3 and TRBJ1-2; D is uncertain. This CDR3 spans 12 amino acids. Trimming cost V 2 bases and J 8 bases, with 9 bases left between them. CDR1 is ENHRY, CDR2 SYGVKD, per germline. The chain's CDR3 is CAISEPGGGYTF. CDR3 coding DNA: TGTGCCATCAGTGAGCCAGGAGGGGGCTACACCTTC.

This clone occurred once. The chain combines TRBV5-1 with TRBJ2-2; 7 bases match TRBD1. Germline lookup yields CDR1 SGHRS and CDR2 YFSETQ. V gave up 5 bases and J gave up 0 bases; unmatched junction bases: 4. CDR3 length: 15 amino acids. CDR3 DNA: TGCGCCAGCAGATCAGGGGGAGCGAACACCGGGGAGCTGTTTTTT. It codes for CASRSGGANTGELFF.

The chain joins TRBV5-1 to TRBJ1-1; the match to TRBD1 covers 7 bases. After removal of 4 bases from V and 6 bases from J, the junction contained 6 bases not matched to a gene. Germline V CDR1 and CDR2: SGHRS, YFSETQ. CDR3 length: 13 amino acids. For the CDR3, the DNA is TGCGCCAGCAGCCAGGACAGGTGGGCTGAAGCTTTCTTT. The encoded protein is CASSQDRWAEAFF.

This chain uses TRBV10-1 with TRBJ1-5, with 7 bases lining up with TRBD1. Germline assignment: CDR1 WNHNN and CDR2 SYGVQD (reference sequence). The V gene end was trimmed by 8 bases and the J gene end by 1 base; junction bases not matched to a gene: 8. The CDR3 has 15 amino acids. CDR3: CASREGAWSNQPQHF. The CDR3 DNA reads as TGCGCCAGCCGCGAGGGGGCGTGGAGCAATCAGCCCCAGCATTTT.

The chain recombines TRBV9 with TRBJ1-2, with D unclear. The V end lost 0 bases, the J end lost 8 bases, and 20 bases lay between the germline ends. The CDR3 is made up of 16 amino acids. Germline V gene sequence: CDR1 SGDLS, CDR2 YYNGEE. The CDR3 spells CASSVVANSFTEGYTF. The DNA of the CDR3 is TGTGCCAGCAGCGTAGTAGCGAACAGCTTCACTGAGGGCTACACCTTC.

The rearrangement links TRBV9 to TRBJ2-1; 14 bases map to TRBD2. CDR1 and CDR2 from the germline V gene are SGDLS and YYNGEE. The length of the CDR3 is 15 residues. V shed 4 bases and J 9 bases; nucleotides not matched to a gene: 6. CDR3 sequence (DNA): TGTGCCAGCAGCCTCCTAGGGACTAGCGGGGGTGAGCAGTTCTTC. Its protein product is CASSLLGTSGGEQFF.

The V call is TRBV5-1, the J call TRBJ1-1; 10 nucleotides align to TRBD1. CDR1 SGHRS and CDR2 YFSETQ come from the germline V gene. CDR3 size: 17 residues. V gave up 0 bases and J gave up 0 bases; unmatched junction bases: 5. As DNA, the CDR3 is TGCGCCAGCAGCTTGGCCGGGGGACAGGGGATGAACACTGAAGCTTTCTTT. This sequence encodes CASSLAGGQGMNTEAFF.

This clone was observed a handful of times. V is TRBV12-3 or TRBV12-4 and J is TRBJ1-1, with 8 nucleotides matching TRBD1. The CDR3 is 13 residues long. V dropped 3 bases and J dropped 11; count of bases not matched to a gene: 8. The CDR3 region is CASSLTGDMEAFF. CDR3 DNA sequence: TGTGCCAGCAGTTTGACAGGGGACATGGAGGCTTTCTTT.

The chain employs TRBV5-4 and TRBJ2-2; 7 bases fit TRBD2. Germline CDR1 and CDR2: SGHNT and YYREEE (reference sequence). V lost 4 bases, J lost 1 base, and 10 bases stayed unmatched. The CDR3 length is 17 residues. In nucleotides, the CDR3 is TGTGCCAGCAGCATTAGATTGCTAGCGGTGAACACCGGGGAGCTGTTTTTT. It specifies CASSIRLLAVNTGELFF.

The V and J genes are TRBV6-2 or TRBV6-3 and TRBJ2-5, with 10 bases fitting TRBD2. The CDR3 runs 15 residues. From germline, CDR1 is MNHEY and CDR2 SVGEGT. V shed 0 bases and J 5 bases; nucleotides not matched to a gene: 3. This CDR3 is CASSYSLAGDETQYF. Written as DNA, the CDR3 is TGTGCCAGCAGTTACTCTCTAGCGGGGGACGAGACCCAGTACTTC.